This T cell receptor beta chain was captured by sequencing in a study of T cell changes during pregnancy in multiple sclerosis. Profiling relied on immunoSEQ multiplex PCR, and the TCRdb table lists in-frame clones only, not all of them. The sample includes approximately 34,000 clones, approximately 90% of them seen just once. With 1 base removed from V and 10 bases from J, the gap between germline ends came to 11 bases. The CDR3 extends over 13 amino acids. Looked up from germline, CDR1 is LNHDA and CDR2 is SQIVND (reference sequence). The material sequenced was CD8+ T cells from peripheral blood mononuclear cells, taken in the first trimester of pregnancy. This receptor was identified in a female donor with multiple sclerosis, enrolled in a pregnancy study. This sequence joins TRBV19 and TRBJ2-1, with D perhaps matching TRBD2 (6 bases). The CDR3 loop reads CASSIGFLAEQFF. CDR3 coding DNA: TGTGCCAGTAGTATAGGGTTCCTAGCGGAGCAGTTCTTC.